Below are 8 T cell receptor beta chains sequenced from a single sample in a study of shared T cell receptors in the human thymus. Clones were sequenced by immunoSEQ multiplex PCR, and TCRdb holds only the in-frame ones, with some missing. The sample yields hundreds of thousands of clones, more than 70% seen once. The sample was also reused in another study, on human thymus T cells.

The sample was thymocytes. Receptors were obtained from a boy in the first two years of life with a congenital heart defect.

The chain employs TRBV5-4 and TRBJ1-1; maybe TRBD1 (6 bases). CDR1 and CDR2 from the germline V gene are SGHNT and YYREEE (reference sequence). V was trimmed by 0 bases and J by 1 base, leaving 22 bases between them. This CDR3 contains 19 residues. CDR3 amino acids: CASSLEFAGTLKKNTEAFF. CDR3 in DNA: TGTGCCAGCAGCTTGGAGTTTGCTGGGACACTTAAGAAGAACACTGAAGCTTTCTTT.

This sequence joins TRBV4-1 and TRBJ2-1; D possibly corresponds to TRBD2 (7 bases). The CDR3 spans 18 residues. CDR1 is MGHRA, CDR2 YSYEKL, per germline. V lost 2 bases to trimming and J lost 2 bases, with 19 bases between them. CDR3 residues: CASSQQEPRGGPYNEQFF. CDR3 in DNA: TGCGCCAGCAGCCAACAGGAACCCAGGGGAGGGCCCTACAATGAGCAGTTCTTC.

The rearrangement joins TRBV10-3 to TRBJ2-7; 7 nucleotides agree with TRBD1. CDR3 length equals 13 residues. Germline V CDR1 and CDR2: ENHRY, SYGVKD. Losses at the gene ends were 6 bases for V and 1 base for J; bases not matched to a gene: 3. The chain's CDR3 is CAIRGQNSYEQYF. The CDR3 DNA sequence: TGTGCCATCAGGGGACAGAATTCCTACGAGCAGTACTTC.

The rearrangement uses TRBV7-2 and TRBJ1-1, with TRBD1 matching 9 bases. CDR3 length equals 14 residues. V lost 3 bases to trimming and J lost 11 bases; unmatched junction nucleotides: 10. Germline V gene lookup returns CDR1 SGHTA and CDR2 FQGNSA. CDR3 DNA sequence: TGTGCCAGCAGCTTCCCCTCGGGACAGGGTCGGGCTTTCTTT. Protein product: CASSFPSGQGRAFF.

The V and J genes are TRBV15 and TRBJ1-3; D is uncertain. The V gene lost 1 base and the J gene lost 0 bases, with 16 bases spanning the gap. Germline CDR1 reads LNHNV; CDR2 reads YYDKDF (reference sequence). CDR3 length equals 18 residues. CDR3 nucleotide sequence: TGTGCCACCAGCAGAGTCCCATGGCACAGATTCTCTGGAAACACCATATATTTT. Its protein is CATSRVPWHRFSGNTIYF.

The genes are TRBV28 and TRBJ1-1, with 7 bases identical to TRBD1. The V segment lost 2 bases and the J segment 4 bases; nucleotides outside the gene matches: 4. The germline CDR1 and CDR2 sequences are MDHEN and SYDVKM. The CDR3 covers 14 residues. The CDR3 DNA is TGTGCCAGCAGTTTACCGAGGACAGGCACTGAAGCTTTCTTT. It yields the protein CASSLPRTGTEAFF.

The chain links TRBV28 to TRBJ2-7; no clear D gene. Trimming took off 6 bases at V and 2 bases at J, with 17 bases between the two ends. CDR1 is MDHEN and CDR2 is SYDVKM in the germline V gene. CDR3 length: 15 residues. CDR3 DNA sequence: TGTGCCAGCAGCCGCCCCCTGGCGGCGCCCTACGAGCAGTACTTC. It yields the protein CASSRPLAAPYEQYF.

Note on this clone: At one end the junction does not follow the germline gene, possibly because of a read error. Other DNA sequences of this sample code for an identical CDR3. V and J are TRBV9 and TRBJ1-6, with TRBD1 identical over 9 bases. The CDR3 loop spans 18 amino acids. Germline V gene sequence: CDR1 SGDLS, CDR2 YYNGEE. The CDR3 region has the DNA TGTGCCAGCAGCGAGACGGACAGGGGAGGGGCCTATAATTCCCCCCTCCACTTT. It translates to CASSETDRGGAYNSPLHF.